A selection of T cell receptor beta chains follows, all from one sample in a study of blood T cell repertoires in COVID-19. Assay used: immunoSEQ multiplex PCR; TCRdb lists only in-frame clones, some missing. This table has over 200,000 clones, almost 90% appearing once. The sequenced material came from peripheral blood. These receptors were taken from a man younger than 30 with active or convalescent COVID-19. CDR3s include the opening cysteine and the closing phenylalanine or tryptophan. The D gene is left open where the match is weak. The listing skips clone size in some rows; elsewhere it reads once, few, many or a size class.

D gene	clone size	V gene	J gene	CDR3 protein	CDR3 DNA
TRBD1	NA	TRBV4-3	TRBJ1-1	CASSQRQGSVNTEAFF	TGCGCCAGCAGCCAAAGACAGGGGTCCGTGAACACTGAAGCTTTCTTT
NA	NA	TRBV4-3	TRBJ2-1	CASSQAILNNEQFF	TGCGCCAGCAGCCAAGCTATACTAAACAATGAGCAGTTCTTC
NA	NA	TRBV2	TRBJ1-5	CASSDFGRGNQPQHF	TGTGCCAGCAGTGATTTCGGCAGGGGCAATCAGCCCCAGCATTTT
TRBD1	NA	TRBV9	TRBJ1-2	CASSVQGALYGYTF	TGTGCCAGCAGCGTCCAGGGGGCCCTCTATGGCTACACCTTC
TRBD1	NA	TRBV25-1	TRBJ2-1	CASRYTGGNEQFF	TGTGCCAGCAGATATACAGGGGGCAATGAGCAGTTCTTC
TRBD1	NA	TRBV11-1	TRBJ2-7	CASSPDRVPYEQYF	TGTGCCAGCAGCCCCGACAGGGTACCCTACGAGCAGTACTTC
NA	NA	TRBV11-2	TRBJ1-5	CASSKGRGMNQPQHF	TGTGCCAGCAGCAAAGGGAGGGGCATGAATCAGCCCCAGCATTTT
NA	NA	TRBV13	TRBJ2-2	CASSPTLVNTGELFF	TGTGCCAGCAGCCCCACGCTAGTGAACACCGGGGAGCTGTTTTTT
TRBD2	NA	TRBV7-9	TRBJ2-7	CASSSPSGTRSYEQYF	TGTGCCAGCAGCTCGCCCTCCGGGACTAGAAGCTACGAGCAGTACTTC
NA	NA	TRBV30	TRBJ1-1	CAWRLGLNTEAFF	TGTGCCTGGAGGCTAGGCCTGAACACTGAAGCTTTCTTT
NA	once	TRBV28	TRBJ2-7	CASSVNLGGNYEQYF	TGTGCCAGCAGTGTCAACCTGGGGGGAAACTACGAGCAGTACTTC
NA	NA	TRBV6-5	TRBJ2-7	CASSYKLATAYEQYF	TGTGCCAGCAGTTACAAACTAGCCACAGCCTACGAGCAGTACTTC
NA	NA	TRBV28	TRBJ1-1	CASLLYRNTEAFF	TGTGCCAGCCTTTTATACAGGAACACTGAAGCTTTCTTT